The entry below describes one T cell receptor beta chain. The data belong to a study of control samples from healthy donors and cancer patients. The protocol was immunoSEQ multiplex PCR, while the TCRdb copy is restricted to in-frame clones and leaves out a portion. Of about 120,000 clones listed, roughly 92% are singletons. The CDR3 runs to 13 residues. V was cut by 0 bases and J by 7 bases, with 8 bases left in between. Germline V gives CDR1 SGHRS, CDR2 YFSETQ. This receptor was obtained from an elderly man with head and neck cancer. This chain joins TRBV5-1 and TRBJ1-5; D uncertain. Material: PBMCs. The CDR3: CASSLAEGQPQHF. CDR3 in DNA: TGCGCCAGCAGCTTGGCGGAGGGCCAGCCCCAGCATTTT.